Listed here are 10 T cell receptor beta chains from one sample, sequenced in a study of T-cell memory formation after mild COVID-19. TCRdb fed the 5' RACE reads into MiXCR, producing one record per CDR3 protein. The sample lists around 250,000 distinct CDR3 sequences, over 8.5% occurring once. The sample taken for sequencing was PBMCs or a T cell subset sorted from them (not recorded which). The receptors stem from a man in his late teens or twenties who had mild COVID-19 (a few samples of this study predate the infection). Cell type and time point are not known.

There are many counts of this clonotype. The chain couples TRBV12-3 or TRBV12-4 to TRBJ1-2; D remains unclear. The ends were cut back, 2 bases at V and 4 bases at J, with 5 bases in the middle. The CDR3 runs 12 residues. CDR3 sequence: CASSLLGYGYTF. DNA of the CDR3: TGTGCCAGCAGTTTATTGGGCTATGGCTACACCTTC.

This clonotype was seen a handful of times. The chain links TRBV12-3 or TRBV12-4 to TRBJ1-4; D remains unclear. The CDR3 loop spans 19 amino acids. Deletions cut 4 bases from V and 0 bases from J, with 21 bases between. The CDR3 DNA sequence: TGTGCCAGCAGTTCCCCTGGGAGAAACACTTATGCAACTAATGAAAAACTGTTTTTT. Translated, it gives CASSSPGRNTYATNEKLFF.

In its sample, this clonotype was seen a few times. V usage is TRBV7-8 and J usage is TRBJ2-7; D ambiguous. Trimming shortened V by 5 bases and J by 2 bases, and 10 bases separated the two germline ends. The CDR3 is 13 residues long. Germline V gives CDR1 SGHVS, CDR2 FQNEAQ. The CDR3 DNA reads as TGTGCCAGCAGCGGAATAGATCCCTACGAGCAGTACGTC. Translated: CASSGIDPYEQYV.

This clonotype has a handful of counts. J is TRBJ2-7 and V is TRBV6-5; D possibly matches TRBD1 or TRBD2 (5 bases each). Trimming left V 0 bases short and J 4 bases short, with 13 bases between. The CDR3 has 15 amino acids. Germline CDR1 reads MNHEY; CDR2 reads SVGAGI. CDR3 nucleotide sequence: TGTGCCAGCAGTTACTCCGGGGCGTCCTCTTACGAGCAGTACTTC. Amino acid sequence: CASSYSGASSYEQYF.

This clonotype has just a few counts. The rearrangement links TRBV4-3 to TRBJ2-7; 9 bases align to TRBD1. After removal of 3 bases from V and 7 bases from J, the junction contained 7 bases not matched to a gene. This CDR3 is 14 amino acids long. Germline CDR1 reads LGHNA; CDR2 reads YSLEER. The CDR3 reads CASSQTTGGGEQYF. In DNA, the CDR3 is TGCGCCAGCAGCCAGACAACAGGGGGCGGGGAGCAGTACTTC.

The rearrangement uses TRBV20-1 and TRBJ2-3; TRBD2 aligns across 8 bases. Germline V lookup: CDR1 DFQATT, CDR2 SNEGSKA (reference sequence). The ends lost 5 bases at V and 6 bases at J; junction bases unmatched: 13. The length of the CDR3 is 15 residues. The CDR3 DNA sequence: TGCAGTGCTCCACTTCAGGGACTAGAGCTTGATACGCAGTATTTT. It codes for CSAPLQGLELDTQYF.

This clonotype was seen a few times. The gene calls are TRBV12-3 or TRBV12-4 and TRBJ2-7; TRBD1 matches at 9 bases. Germline trimming cut 5 bases from V and 5 bases from J; bases unmatched to any gene: 7. This CDR3 has 14 residues. In DNA, the CDR3 is TGTGCCAGCAGTGGCCCCGGGACAGGGAACGAGCAGTACTTC. It translates to CASSGPGTGNEQYF.

A single count supports this clonotype. This chain uses TRBV27 with TRBJ1-5; TRBD1 aligns across 7 bases. Germline V gives CDR1 MNHEY, CDR2 SMNVEV (reference sequence). The J segment lost 5 bases and the V segment lost 5 bases, leaving 6 bases of the junction unmatched. The CDR3 runs to 14 residues. CDR3 DNA sequence: TGTGCCAGCAGTCCCAAGACAGGGCATCAGCCCCAGCATTTT. The encoded protein is CASSPKTGHQPQHF.

This clonotype came up a few times. The V gene is TRBV25-1, the J gene TRBJ1-2; TRBD1 aligns across 7 bases. V lost 3 bases and J lost 7; bases outside the gene matches: 5. The germline gives CDR1 MGHDK, CDR2 SYGVNS. This CDR3 is built from 13 residues. CDR3 bases: TGTGCCAGCAGTGAGGTAGGGGGCACTGGCTACACCTTC. Amino acids: CASSEVGGTGYTF.

The chain's CDR3 is CASIETGTSGVGEQFF. The DNA for the CDR3 is TGTGCCAGCATCGAAACCGGGACTAGCGGGGTGGGGGAGCAGTTCTTC. The rearrangement links TRBV12-3 or TRBV12-4 to TRBJ2-1, with 13 bases fitting TRBD2. The CDR3 is 16 residues long. The V and J ends lost 7 bases and 10 bases, in that order; junction bases with no gene match: 13.